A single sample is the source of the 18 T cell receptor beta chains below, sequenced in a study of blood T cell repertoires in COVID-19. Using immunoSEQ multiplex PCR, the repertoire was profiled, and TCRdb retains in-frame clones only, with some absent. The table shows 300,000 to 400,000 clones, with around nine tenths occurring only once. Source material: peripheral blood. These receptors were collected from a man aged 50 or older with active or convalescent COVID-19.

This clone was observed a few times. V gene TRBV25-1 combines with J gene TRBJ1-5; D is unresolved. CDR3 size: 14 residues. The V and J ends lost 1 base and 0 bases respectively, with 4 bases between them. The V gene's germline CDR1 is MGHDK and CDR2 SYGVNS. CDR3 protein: CASSESGSNQPQHF. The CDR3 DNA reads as TGTGCCAGCAGTGAATCAGGTAGCAATCAGCCCCAGCATTTT.

The CDR3 here is CASTGRAGPTDTQYF. CDR3 nucleotides: TGTGCCAGCACCGGCCGAGCGGGGCCCACAGATACGCAGTATTTT. The chain recombines TRBV9 with TRBJ2-3; 7 bases agree with TRBD2. Germline trimming cut 6 bases from V and 2 bases from J; bases unmatched to any gene: 9. Germline CDR1 and CDR2: SGDLS and YYNGEE. The CDR3 length is 15 residues.

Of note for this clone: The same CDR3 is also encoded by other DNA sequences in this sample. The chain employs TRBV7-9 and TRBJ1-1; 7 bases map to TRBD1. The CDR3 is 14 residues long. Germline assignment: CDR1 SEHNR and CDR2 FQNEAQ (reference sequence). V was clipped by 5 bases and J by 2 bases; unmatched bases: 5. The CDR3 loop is CASSPQGGNTEAFF. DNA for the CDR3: TGTGCCAGCAGCCCCCAAGGGGGCAACACTGAAGCTTTCTTT.

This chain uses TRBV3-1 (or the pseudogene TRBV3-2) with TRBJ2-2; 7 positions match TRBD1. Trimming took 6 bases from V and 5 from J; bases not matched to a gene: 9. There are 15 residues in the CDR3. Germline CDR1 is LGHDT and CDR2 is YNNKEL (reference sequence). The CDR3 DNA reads TGTGCCAGCAGGCTCGGGACAGACTTTACCGGGGAGCTGTTTTTT. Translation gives CASRLGTDFTGELFF.

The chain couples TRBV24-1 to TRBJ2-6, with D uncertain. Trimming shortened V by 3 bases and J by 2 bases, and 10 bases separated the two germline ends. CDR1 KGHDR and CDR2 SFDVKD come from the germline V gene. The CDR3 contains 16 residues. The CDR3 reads CATSDNSLAGANVLTF. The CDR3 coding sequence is TGTGCCACCAGTGATAATTCATTAGCTGGGGCCAACGTCCTGACTTTC.

The chain's CDR3 is CTSITPSGRPRGRLGEQYF. Written as DNA, the CDR3 is TGCACCAGCATCACACCTAGCGGGAGGCCGCGGGGCCGACTCGGCGAGCAGTACTTC. The chain joins TRBV1 to TRBJ2-7; whether TRBD2, the table's D call, matches the DNA was not checked. TRBV1 is designated a pseudogene. This CDR3 has 19 amino acids.

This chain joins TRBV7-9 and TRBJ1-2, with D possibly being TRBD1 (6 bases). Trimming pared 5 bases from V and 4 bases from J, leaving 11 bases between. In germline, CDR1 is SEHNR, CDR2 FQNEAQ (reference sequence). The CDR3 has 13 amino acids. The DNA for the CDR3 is TGTGCCAGCAGCCTCAGGGGCGGCTATGGCTACACCTTC. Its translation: CASSLRGGYGYTF. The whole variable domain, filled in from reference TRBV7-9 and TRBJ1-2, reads DTGVSQNPRHKITKRGQNVTFRCDPISEHNRLYWYRQTLGQGPEFLTYFQNEAQLEKSRLLSDRFSAERPKGSFSTLEIQRTEQGDSAMYLCASSLRGGYGYTFGSGTRLTVV.

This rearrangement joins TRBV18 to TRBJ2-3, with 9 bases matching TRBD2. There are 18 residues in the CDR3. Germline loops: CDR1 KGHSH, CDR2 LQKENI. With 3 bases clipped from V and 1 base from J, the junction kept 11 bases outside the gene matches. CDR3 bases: TGTGCCAGCTCACCTGTGCCGAGGCGGGGGGGCGGCACAGATACGCAGTATTTT. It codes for CASSPVPRRGGGTDTQYF.

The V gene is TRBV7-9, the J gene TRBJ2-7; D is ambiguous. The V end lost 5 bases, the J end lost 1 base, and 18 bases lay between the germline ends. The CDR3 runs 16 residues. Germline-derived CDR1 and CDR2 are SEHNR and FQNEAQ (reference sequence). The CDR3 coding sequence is TGTGCCAGCAGCGACTCTCAATTATGGCGGTCCTACGAGCAGTACTTC. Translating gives CASSDSQLWRSYEQYF.

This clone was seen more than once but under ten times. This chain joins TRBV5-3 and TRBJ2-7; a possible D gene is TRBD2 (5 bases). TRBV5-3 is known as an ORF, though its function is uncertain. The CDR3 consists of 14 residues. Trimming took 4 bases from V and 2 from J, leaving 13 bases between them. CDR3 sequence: CARSKGGRPYEQYF. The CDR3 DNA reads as TGTGCCAGAAGCAAGGGCGGGCGACCCTACGAGCAGTACTTC.

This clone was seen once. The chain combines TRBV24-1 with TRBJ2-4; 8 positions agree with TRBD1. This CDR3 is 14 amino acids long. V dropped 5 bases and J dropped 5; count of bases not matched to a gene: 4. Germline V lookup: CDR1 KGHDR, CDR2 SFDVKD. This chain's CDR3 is CATSAGGWENIQYF. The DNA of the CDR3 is TGTGCCACCAGTGCAGGGGGCTGGGAAAACATTCAGTACTTC.

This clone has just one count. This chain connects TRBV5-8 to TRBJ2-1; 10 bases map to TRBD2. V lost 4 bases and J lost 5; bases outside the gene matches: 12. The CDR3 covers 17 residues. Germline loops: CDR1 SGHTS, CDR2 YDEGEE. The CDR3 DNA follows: TGTGCCAGCAGCCACAGTCCTTTAGCGGGGGGAAACAATGAGCAGTTCTTC. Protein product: CASSHSPLAGGNNEQFF.

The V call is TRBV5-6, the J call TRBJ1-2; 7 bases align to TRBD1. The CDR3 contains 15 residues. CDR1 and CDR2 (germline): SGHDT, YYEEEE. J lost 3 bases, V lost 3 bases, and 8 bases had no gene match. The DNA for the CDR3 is TGTGCCAGCAGCTCCGACAGGGTCCCCTACTATGGCTACACCTTC. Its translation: CASSSDRVPYYGYTF.

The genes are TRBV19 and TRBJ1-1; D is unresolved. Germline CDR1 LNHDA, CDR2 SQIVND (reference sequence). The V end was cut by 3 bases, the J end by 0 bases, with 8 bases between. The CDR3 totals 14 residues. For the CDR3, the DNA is TGTGCCAGTAGTATCTCGGGGATGAACACTGAAGCTTTCTTT. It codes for CASSISGMNTEAFF.

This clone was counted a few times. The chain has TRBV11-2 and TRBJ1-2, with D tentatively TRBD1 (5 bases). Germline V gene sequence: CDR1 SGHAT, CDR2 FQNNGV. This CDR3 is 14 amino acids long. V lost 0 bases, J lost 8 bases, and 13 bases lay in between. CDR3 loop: CASSLDMWGWGYTF. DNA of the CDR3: TGTGCCAGCAGCTTAGATATGTGGGGCTGGGGCTACACCTTC.

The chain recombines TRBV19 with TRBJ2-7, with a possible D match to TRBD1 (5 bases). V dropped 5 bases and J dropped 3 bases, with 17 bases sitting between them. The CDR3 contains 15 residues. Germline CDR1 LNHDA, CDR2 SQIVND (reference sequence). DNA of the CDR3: TGTGCCAGTAGTCCCGACAGTCATACATACTACGAGCAGTACTTC. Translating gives CASSPDSHTYYEQYF. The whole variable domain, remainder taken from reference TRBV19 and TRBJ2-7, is DGGITQSPKYLFRKEGQNVTLSCEQNLNHDAMYWYRQDPGQGLRLIYYSQIVNDFQKGDIAEGYSVSREKKESFPLTVTSAQKNPTAFYLCASSPDSHTYYEQYFGPGTRLTVT.

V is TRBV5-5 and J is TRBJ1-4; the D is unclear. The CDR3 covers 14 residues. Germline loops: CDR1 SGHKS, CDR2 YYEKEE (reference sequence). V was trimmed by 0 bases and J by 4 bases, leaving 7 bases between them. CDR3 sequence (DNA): TGTGCCAGCAGCTTGGGAGATTTTAATGAAAAACTGTTTTTT. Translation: CASSLGDFNEKLFF.

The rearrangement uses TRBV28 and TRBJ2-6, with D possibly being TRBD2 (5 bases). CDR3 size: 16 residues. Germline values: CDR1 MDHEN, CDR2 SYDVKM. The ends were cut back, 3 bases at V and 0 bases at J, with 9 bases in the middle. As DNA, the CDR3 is TGTGCCAGCAGTTTGGACTTTATCTCTGGGGCCAACGTCCTGACTTTC. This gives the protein CASSLDFISGANVLTF.